This T cell receptor (beta chain) was obtained from a study of cytomegalovirus exposure and HLA in healthy donors. PCR involved 60 Vbeta and 13 Jbeta primers. This table comes from immunoSEQ multiplex PCR, and its TCRdb copy is limited to in-frame clones, with some not included. The sample has tens of thousands of clones, roughly 79% seen once; the top ten hold 6.3%. Looked up from germline, CDR1 is MNHEY and CDR2 is SVGAGI. The CDR3 covers 13 residues. V dropped 4 bases and J dropped 11 bases, with 17 bases sitting between them. Specimen: PBMCs. V is TRBV6-5 and J is TRBJ2-5, with D possibly being TRBD2 (6 bases). The sequence was collected from a man in his fifties in good health and CMV-seronegative. The CDR3 DNA is TGTGCCAGCAGTTTACTGACCGGGACTCTACAGTACTTC. It codes for CASSLLTGTLQYF.